This entry features one T cell receptor beta chain sequence. This sample was taken from a study of blood T cell repertoires in COVID-19. Across the study: Samples taken during acute and convalescent COVID-19 were collected in the United States, Italy and Spain.

This CDR3 comprises 15 residues. The germline CDR1 and CDR2 sequences are MNHEY and SVGAGI. V trimming: 8 bases; J trimming: 4 bases; junction bases outside the gene matches: 8. The assay was immunoSEQ multiplex PCR, and TCRdb's table has in-frame clones only and misses some. The repertoire includes 250,000 or so clones, roughly 86% of them detected once, and 4% sits in the top ten. The sample taken for sequencing was peripheral blood. The receptor's source is a man in his forties or fifties with acute or convalescent COVID-19. This chain uses TRBV6-5 with TRBJ2-1, with 10 nucleotides matching TRBD1. The CDR3 nucleotides read TGTGCCAGCGACTTCGGACAGGGGGGATACAATGAGCAGTTCTTC. Amino acids: CASDFGQGGYNEQFF.